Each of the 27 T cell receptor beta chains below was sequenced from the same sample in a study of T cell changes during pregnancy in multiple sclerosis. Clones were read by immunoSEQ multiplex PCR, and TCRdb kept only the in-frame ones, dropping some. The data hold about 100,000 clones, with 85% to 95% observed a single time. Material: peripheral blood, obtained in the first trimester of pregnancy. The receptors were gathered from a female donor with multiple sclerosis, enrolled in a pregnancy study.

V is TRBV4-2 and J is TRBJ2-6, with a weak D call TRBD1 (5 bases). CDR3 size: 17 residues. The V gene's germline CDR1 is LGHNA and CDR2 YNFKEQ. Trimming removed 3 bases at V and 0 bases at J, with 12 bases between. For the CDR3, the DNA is TGTGCCAGCAGCCAGGTCCAGGGAAACTCTGGGGCCAACGTCCTGACTTTC. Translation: CASSQVQGNSGANVLTF.

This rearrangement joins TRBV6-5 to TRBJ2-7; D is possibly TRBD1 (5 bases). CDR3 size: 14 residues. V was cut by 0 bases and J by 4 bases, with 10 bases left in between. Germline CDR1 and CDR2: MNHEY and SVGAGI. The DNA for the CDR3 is TGTGCCAGCAGTTACTCGGTCCAGGGTTACGAGCAGTACTTC. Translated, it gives CASSYSVQGYEQYF.

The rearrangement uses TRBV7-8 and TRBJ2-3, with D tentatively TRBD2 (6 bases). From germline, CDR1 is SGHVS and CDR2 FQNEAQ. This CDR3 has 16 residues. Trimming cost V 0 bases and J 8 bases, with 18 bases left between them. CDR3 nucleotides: TGTGCCAGCAGCTTAGCCCCCGAGACGGGGACTGGTACGCAGTATTTT. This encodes CASSLAPETGTGTQYF.

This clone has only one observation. CDR3 nucleotide sequence: TGTGCCAGCAGCCCAGGACAGGCCACTAGCACAGATACGCAGTATTTT. Translated: CASSPGQATSTDTQYF. This chain links TRBV5-8 with TRBJ2-3; 7 nucleotides match TRBD1. With 4 bases clipped from V and 0 bases from J, the junction kept 8 bases outside the gene matches. The length of the CDR3 is 16 residues. CDR1 and CDR2 from the germline V gene are SGHTS and YDEGEE.

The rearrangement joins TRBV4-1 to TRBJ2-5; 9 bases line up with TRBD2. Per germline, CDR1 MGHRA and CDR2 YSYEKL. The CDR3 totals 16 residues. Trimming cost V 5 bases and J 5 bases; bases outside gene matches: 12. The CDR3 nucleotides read TGCGCCAGCAGCGACGTTAAGGGACTAGCATGGGAGACCCAGTACTTC. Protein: CASSDVKGLAWETQYF.

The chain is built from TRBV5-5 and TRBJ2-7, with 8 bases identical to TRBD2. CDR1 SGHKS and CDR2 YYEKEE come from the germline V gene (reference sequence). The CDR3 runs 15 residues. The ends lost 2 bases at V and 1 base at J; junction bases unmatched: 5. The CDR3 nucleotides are TGTGCCAGCAGCTTAACCGGGACTAGGTCCTACGAGCAGTACTTC. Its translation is CASSLTGTRSYEQYF.

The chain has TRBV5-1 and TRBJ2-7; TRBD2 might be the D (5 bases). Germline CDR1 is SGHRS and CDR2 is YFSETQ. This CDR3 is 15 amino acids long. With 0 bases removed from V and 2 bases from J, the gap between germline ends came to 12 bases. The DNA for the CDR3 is TGCGCCAGCAGCTTGGGAAGGACTCAGCCCTACGAGCAGTACTTC. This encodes CASSLGRTQPYEQYF.

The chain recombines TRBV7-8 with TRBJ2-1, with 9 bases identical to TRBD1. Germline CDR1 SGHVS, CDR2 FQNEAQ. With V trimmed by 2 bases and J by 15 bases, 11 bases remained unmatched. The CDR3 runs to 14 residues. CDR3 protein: CASSLRGTGSFPFF. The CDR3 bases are TGTGCCAGCAGCTTAAGAGGGACAGGGAGCTTCCCGTTCTTC.

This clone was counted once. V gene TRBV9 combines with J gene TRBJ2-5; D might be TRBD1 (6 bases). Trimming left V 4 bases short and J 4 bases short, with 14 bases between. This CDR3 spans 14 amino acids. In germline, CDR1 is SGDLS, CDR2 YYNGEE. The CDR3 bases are TGTGCCAGCAGCAAATGGACAGAAGGAGAGACCCAGTACTTC. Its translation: CASSKWTEGETQYF.

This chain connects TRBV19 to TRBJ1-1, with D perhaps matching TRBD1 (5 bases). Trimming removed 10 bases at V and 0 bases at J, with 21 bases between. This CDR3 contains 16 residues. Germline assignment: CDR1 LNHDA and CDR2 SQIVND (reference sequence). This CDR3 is CATRGSRGEVNTEAFF. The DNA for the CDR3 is TGTGCCACGAGGGGTTCCCGAGGGGAGGTGAACACTGAAGCTTTCTTT.

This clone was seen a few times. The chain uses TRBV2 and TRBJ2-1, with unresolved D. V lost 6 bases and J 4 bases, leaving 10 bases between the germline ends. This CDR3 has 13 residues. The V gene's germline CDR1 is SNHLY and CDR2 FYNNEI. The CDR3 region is CASSPDWYNEQFF. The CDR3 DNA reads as TGTGCCAGCAGCCCCGACTGGTACAATGAGCAGTTCTTC. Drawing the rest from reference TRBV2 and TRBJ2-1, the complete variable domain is EPEVTQTPSHQVTQMGQEVILRCVPISNHLYFYWYRQILGQKVEFLVSFYNNEISEKSEIFDDQFSVERPDGSNFTLKIRSTKLEDSAMYFCASSPDWYNEQFFGPGTRLTVL.

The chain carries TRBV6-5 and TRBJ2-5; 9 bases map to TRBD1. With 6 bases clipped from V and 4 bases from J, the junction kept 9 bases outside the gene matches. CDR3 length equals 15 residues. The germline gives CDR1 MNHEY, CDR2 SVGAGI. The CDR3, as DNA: TGTGCCAGCAGGCCCCGGGACAGGGTTGGAGAGACCCAGTACTTC. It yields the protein CASRPRDRVGETQYF.

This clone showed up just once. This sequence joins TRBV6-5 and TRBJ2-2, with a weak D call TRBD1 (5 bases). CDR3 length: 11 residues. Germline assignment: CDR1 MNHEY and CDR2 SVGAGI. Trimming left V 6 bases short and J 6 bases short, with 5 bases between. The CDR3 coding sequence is TGTGCCAGCAGGACAGCCGGGGAGCTGTTTTTT. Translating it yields CASRTAGELFF.

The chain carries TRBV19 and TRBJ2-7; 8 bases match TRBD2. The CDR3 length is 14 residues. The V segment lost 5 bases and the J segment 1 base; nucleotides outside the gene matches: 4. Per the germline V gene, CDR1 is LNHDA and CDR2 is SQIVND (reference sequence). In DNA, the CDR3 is TGTGCCAGTAGTCGGGCGGGAGGATCCTACGAGCAGTACTTC. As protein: CASSRAGGSYEQYF.

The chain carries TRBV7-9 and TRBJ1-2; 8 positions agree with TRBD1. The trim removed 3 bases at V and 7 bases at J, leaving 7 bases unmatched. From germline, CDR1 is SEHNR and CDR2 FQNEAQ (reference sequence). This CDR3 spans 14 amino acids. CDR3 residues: CASSFQQGALGYTF. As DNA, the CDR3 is TGTGCCAGCAGCTTTCAGCAGGGGGCGCTTGGCTACACCTTC. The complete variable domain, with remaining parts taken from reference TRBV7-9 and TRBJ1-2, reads DTGVSQNPRHKITKRGQNVTFRCDPISEHNRLYWYRQTLGQGPEFLTYFQNEAQLEKSRLLSDRFSAERPKGSFSTLEIQRTEQGDSAMYLCASSFQQGALGYTFGSGTRLTVV.

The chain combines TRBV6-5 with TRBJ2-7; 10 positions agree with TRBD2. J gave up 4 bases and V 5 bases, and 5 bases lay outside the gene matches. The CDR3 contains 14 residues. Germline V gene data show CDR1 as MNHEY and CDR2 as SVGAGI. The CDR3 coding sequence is TGTGCCAGCAGTACTAGCGGGATTGGGTACGAGCAGTACTTC. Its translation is CASSTSGIGYEQYF.

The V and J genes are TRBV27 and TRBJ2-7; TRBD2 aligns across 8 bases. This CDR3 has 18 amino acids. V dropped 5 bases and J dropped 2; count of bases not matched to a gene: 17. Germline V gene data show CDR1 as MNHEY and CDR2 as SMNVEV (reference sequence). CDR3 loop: CASSPRRTSRRTTYEQYF. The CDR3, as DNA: TGTGCCAGCAGTCCCCGACGGACTAGCCGCCGAACAACCTACGAGCAGTACTTC.

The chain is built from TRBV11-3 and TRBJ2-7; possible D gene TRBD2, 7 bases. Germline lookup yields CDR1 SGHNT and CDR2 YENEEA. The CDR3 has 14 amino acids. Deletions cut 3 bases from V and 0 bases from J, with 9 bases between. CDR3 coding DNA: TGTGCCAGCAGCTTCGGGGGGCCCTCCTACGAGCAGTACTTC. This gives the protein CASSFGGPSYEQYF.

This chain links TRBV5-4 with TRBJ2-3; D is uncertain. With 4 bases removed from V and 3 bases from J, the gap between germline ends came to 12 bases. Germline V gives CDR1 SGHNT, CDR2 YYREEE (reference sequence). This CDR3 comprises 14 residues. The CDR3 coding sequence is TGTGCCAGCAGCCAACACAGCACTACAGATACGCAGTATTTT. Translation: CASSQHSTTDTQYF.

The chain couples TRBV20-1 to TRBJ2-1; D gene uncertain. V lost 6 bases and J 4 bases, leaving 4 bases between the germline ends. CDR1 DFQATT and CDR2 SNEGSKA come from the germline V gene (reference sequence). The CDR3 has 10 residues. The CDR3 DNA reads TGCAGTGCGGCTTACAATGAGCAGTTCTTC. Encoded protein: CSAAYNEQFF.

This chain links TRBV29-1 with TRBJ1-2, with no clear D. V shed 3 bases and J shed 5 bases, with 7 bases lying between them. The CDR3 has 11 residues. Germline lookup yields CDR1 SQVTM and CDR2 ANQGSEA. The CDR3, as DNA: TGCAGCGTTGAGCGGGGTTATGGCTACACCTTC. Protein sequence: CSVERGYGYTF.

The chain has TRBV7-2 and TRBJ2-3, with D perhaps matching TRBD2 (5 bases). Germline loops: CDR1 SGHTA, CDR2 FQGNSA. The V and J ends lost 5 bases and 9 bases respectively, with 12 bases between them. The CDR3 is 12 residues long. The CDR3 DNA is TGTGCCAGCAGCCCAACTAGTTCAACGCAGTATTTT. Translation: CASSPTSSTQYF.

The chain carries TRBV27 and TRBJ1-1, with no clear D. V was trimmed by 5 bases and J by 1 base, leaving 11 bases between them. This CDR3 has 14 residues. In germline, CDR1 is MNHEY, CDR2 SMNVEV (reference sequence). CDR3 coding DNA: TGTGCCAGCAGTCGCACGGCAGGGAACACTGAAGCTTTCTTT. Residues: CASSRTAGNTEAFF.

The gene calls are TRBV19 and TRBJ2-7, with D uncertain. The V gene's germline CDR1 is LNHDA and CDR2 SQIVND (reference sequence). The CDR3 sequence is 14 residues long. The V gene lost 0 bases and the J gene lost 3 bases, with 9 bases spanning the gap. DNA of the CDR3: TGTGCCAGTAGTATAGACCACTTCAACTACGAGCAGTACTTC. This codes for CASSIDHFNYEQYF.

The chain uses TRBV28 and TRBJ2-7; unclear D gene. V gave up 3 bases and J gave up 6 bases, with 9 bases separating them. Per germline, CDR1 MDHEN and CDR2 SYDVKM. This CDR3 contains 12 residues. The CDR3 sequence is CASSFRLGEQYF. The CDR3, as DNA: TGTGCCAGCAGTTTTAGGCTAGGCGAGCAGTACTTC.

The CDR3 nucleotides read TGTGCCAGTAGTAAGACAGTTTTCTGGGACACTGAAGCTTTCTTT. The encoded protein is CASSKTVFWDTEAFF. The chain carries TRBV19 and TRBJ1-1; D perhaps matches TRBD1 (5 bases). The V gene lost 4 bases and the J gene lost 3 bases, with 15 bases spanning the gap. The CDR3 length is 15 residues. Germline V lookup: CDR1 LNHDA, CDR2 SQIVND (reference sequence).

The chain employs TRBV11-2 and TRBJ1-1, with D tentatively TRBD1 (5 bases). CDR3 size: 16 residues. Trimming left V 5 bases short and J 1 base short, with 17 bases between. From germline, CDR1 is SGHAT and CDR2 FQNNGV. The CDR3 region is CASSEGLLTANTEAFF. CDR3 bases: TGTGCCAGCAGCGAAGGACTATTGACAGCGAACACTGAAGCTTTCTTT.